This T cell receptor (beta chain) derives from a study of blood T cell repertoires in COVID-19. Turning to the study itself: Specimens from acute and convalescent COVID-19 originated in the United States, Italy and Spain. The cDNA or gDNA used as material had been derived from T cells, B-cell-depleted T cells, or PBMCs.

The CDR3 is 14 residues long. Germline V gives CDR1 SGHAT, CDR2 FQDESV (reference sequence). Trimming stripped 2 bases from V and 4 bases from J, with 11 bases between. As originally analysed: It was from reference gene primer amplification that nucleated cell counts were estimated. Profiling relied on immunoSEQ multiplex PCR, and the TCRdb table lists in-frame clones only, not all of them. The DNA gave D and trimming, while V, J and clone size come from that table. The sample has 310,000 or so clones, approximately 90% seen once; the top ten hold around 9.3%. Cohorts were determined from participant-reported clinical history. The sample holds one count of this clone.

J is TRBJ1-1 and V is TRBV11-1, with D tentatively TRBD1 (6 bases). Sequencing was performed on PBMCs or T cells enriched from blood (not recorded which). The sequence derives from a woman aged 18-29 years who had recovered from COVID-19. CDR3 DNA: TGTGCCAGCAGCTTATCTAGGGGGAGCACTGAAGCTTTCTTT. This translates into CASSLSRGSTEAFF.